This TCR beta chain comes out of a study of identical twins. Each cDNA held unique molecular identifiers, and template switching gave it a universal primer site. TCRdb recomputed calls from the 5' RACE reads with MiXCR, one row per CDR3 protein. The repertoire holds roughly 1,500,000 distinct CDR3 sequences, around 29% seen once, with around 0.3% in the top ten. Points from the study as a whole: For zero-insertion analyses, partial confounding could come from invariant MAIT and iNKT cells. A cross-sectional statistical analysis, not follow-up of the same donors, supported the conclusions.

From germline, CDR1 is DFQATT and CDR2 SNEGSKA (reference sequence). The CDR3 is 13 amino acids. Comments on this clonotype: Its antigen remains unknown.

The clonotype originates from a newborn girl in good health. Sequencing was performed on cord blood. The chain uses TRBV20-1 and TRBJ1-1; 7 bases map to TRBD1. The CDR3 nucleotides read TGCAGCCCCAGGGGGGGCATGAACACTGAAGCTTTCTTT. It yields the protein CSPRGGMNTEAFF.